This TCR beta chain is drawn from a study of PD-1 blockade in classical Hodgkin lymphoma. Notes on the study in general: Relapsed/refractory patients reportedly had the lowest baseline TCR diversity, below newly diagnosed patients, who were below healthy donors.

Comment on this clone: Its antigen is not identified.

The CDR3 contains 13 residues. Germline V gives CDR1 SGHDT, CDR2 YYEEEE. V lost 3 bases, J lost 5 bases, and 9 bases lay in between. Described time point: newly diagnosed, previously untreated cHL patient sample. Thawed PBMCs underwent magnetic negative selection to obtain purified CD8+ T cells. The study compared against PBMCs from newly diagnosed, untreated classical Hodgkin lymphoma. This table comes from immunoSEQ multiplex PCR, and its TCRdb copy is limited to in-frame clones, with some not included. The sample has around 10,000 clones, 75% to 95% seen once; the top ten hold approximately 8.4%. Sequencing used CD8+ T cells from blood. V usage is TRBV5-6 and J usage is TRBJ2-1; D unclear. This sequence originates from a human donor with classical Hodgkin lymphoma. For the CDR3, the DNA is TGTGCCAGCAGCTCCAACTTGGACAATGAGCAGTTCTTC. Its protein is CASSSNLDNEQFF.